This TCR beta chain appears in the sequencing data of a study of cytotoxic CD8 clonotypes in ibrutinib-treated CLL. Whole-study context: Patient counts were over 9 relapsed/refractory, around 15 treatment-naive and some 17 IGHV unmutated.

Some clones are missing from TCRdb's copy, which holds only in-frame ones; the method was immunoSEQ multiplex PCR. The sample holds roughly 130,000 clones, 70% to 80% seen once. Turning to this clone: Its matching antigen is unknown.

Germline lookup yields CDR1 MNHNS and CDR2 SASEGT. V gave up 7 bases and J gave up 10 bases, with 17 bases separating them. The CDR3 is made up of 13 amino acids. General observations from the study: Public clonotypes, an uncommon group, contracted or remained stable on treatment.

The chain recombines TRBV6-1 with TRBJ1-5; no reliable D call. This TCR was recovered from a human donor with chronic lymphocytic leukemia. The sequenced sample was PBMCs, obtained after 12 months of ibrutinib treatment. The CDR3 nucleotides are TGTGCCAGCATTAGGACTCCCTCTAGTCCCCAGCATTTT. Its translation: CASIRTPSSPQHF.